The source of this T cell receptor beta chain is a study of beta chain features in type 1 diabetes. Study-level results: Naive, central memory and Treg TCRB repertoires appeared more alike in patients than in healthy donors. Sequencing from cDNA could over-represent high-TCR-expressing cells. Among all four CD4+ subsets, Type 1 diabetes patients had TCRB CDR3s that were moderately but significantly shorter. A pattern of fewer insertions and more deletions at VDJ junctions was seen in type 1 diabetes patients.

The CDR3 contains 12 residues. V shed 2 bases and J shed 7 bases, with 5 bases lying between them. Per the germline V gene, CDR1 is SGHTA and CDR2 is FQGTGA. Expressed TCRB transcripts were sequenced because the isolated RNA had all been reverse transcribed beforehand. Measured with immunoSEQ multiplex PCR; TCRdb has only the in-frame clones, and not every one. The sample lists under 350,000 clones, under 8.5% seen once, with approximately 0.93% in the top ten. This clone was counted only a few times. Antigen specificity is unknown. This TCR derives from a woman younger than 35 in good health. The V gene is TRBV7-3, the J gene TRBJ2-2, with D unclear. The sample comprised central memory CD4+ T cells from blood. CDR3 region: CASSLAVGELFF. Written as DNA, the CDR3 is TGTGCCAGCAGCTTAGCGGTCGGGGAGCTGTTTTTT.